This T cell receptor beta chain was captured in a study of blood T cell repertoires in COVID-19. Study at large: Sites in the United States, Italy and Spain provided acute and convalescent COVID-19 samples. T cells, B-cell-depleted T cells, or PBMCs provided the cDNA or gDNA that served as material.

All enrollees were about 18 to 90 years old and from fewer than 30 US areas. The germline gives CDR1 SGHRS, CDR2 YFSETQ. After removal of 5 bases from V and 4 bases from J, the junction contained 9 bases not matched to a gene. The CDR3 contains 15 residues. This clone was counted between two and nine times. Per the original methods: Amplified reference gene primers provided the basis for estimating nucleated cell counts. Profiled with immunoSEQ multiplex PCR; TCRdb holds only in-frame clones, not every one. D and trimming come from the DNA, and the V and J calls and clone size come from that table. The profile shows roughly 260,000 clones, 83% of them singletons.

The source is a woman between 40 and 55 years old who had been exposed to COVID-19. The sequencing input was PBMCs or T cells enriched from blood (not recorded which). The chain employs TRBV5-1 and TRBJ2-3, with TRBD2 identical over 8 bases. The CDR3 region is CASSLRGAESDTQYF. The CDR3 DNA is TGCGCCAGCAGTCTGCGGGGGGCCGAATCAGATACGCAGTATTTT.